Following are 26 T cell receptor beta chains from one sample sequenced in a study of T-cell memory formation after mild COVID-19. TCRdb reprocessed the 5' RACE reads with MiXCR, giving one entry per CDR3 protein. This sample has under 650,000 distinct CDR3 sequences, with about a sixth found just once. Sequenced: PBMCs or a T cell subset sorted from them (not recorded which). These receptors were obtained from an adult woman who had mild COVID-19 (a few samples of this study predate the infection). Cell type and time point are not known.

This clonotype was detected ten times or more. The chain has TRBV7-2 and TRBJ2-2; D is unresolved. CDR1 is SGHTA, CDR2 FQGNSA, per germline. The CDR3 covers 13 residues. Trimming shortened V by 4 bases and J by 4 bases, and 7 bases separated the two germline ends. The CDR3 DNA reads TGTGCCAGCAGCTACCGGTCCACCGGGGAGCTGTTTTTT. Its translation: CASSYRSTGELFF.

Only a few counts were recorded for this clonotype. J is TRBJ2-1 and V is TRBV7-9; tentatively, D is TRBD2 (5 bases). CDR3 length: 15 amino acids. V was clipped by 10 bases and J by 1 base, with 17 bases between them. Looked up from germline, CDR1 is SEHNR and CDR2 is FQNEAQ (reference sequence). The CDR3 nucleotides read TGTGCCACCCAATTAGGAGCGGCGTCCTACAATGAGCAGTTCTTC. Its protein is CATQLGAASYNEQFF.

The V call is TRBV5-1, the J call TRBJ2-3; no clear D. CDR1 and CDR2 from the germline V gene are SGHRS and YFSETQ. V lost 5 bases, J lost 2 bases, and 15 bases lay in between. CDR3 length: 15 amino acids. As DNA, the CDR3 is TGCGCCAGCAGATCCGAACAACTTCTCACAGATACGCAGTATTTT. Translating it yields CASRSEQLLTDTQYF.

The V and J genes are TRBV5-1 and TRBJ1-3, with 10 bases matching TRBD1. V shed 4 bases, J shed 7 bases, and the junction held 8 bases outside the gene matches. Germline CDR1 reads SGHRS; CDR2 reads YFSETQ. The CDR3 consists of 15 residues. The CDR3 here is CASSHLGQGVNTIYF. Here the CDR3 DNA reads TGCGCCAGCAGCCACCTCGGACAGGGGGTTAACACCATATATTTT.

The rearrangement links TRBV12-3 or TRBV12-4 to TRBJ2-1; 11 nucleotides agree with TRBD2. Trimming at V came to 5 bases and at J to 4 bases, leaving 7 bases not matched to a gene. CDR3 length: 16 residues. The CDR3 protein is CASSLRTSGLYNEQFF. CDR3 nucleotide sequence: TGTGCCAGCAGTCTCCGGACTAGCGGGTTGTACAATGAGCAGTTCTTC.

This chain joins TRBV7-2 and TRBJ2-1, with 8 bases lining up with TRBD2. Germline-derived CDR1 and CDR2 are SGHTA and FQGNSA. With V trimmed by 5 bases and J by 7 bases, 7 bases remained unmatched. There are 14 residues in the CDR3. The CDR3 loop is CASSLGASGNEQFF. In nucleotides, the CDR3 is TGTGCCAGCAGCCTCGGGGCTAGCGGGAATGAGCAGTTCTTC.

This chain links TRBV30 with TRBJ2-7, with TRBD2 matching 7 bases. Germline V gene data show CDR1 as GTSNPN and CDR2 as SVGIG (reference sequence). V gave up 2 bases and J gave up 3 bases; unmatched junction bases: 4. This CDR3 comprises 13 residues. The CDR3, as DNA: TGTGCCTGGAGTTCGGGGGGAGGCTACGAGCAGTACTTC. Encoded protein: CAWSSGGGYEQYF.

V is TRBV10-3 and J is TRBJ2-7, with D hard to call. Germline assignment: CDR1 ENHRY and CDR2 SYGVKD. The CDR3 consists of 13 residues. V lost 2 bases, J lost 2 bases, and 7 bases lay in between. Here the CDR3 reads CAISENGPYEQYF. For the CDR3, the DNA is TGTGCCATCAGTGAGAACGGGCCCTACGAGCAGTACTTC.

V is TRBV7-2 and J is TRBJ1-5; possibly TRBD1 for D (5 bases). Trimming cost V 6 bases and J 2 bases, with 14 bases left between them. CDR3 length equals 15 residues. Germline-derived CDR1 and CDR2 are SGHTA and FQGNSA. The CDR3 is CASRAGRFGNQPQHF. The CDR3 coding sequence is TGTGCCAGCAGGGCGGGACGGTTTGGCAATCAGCCCCAGCATTTT.

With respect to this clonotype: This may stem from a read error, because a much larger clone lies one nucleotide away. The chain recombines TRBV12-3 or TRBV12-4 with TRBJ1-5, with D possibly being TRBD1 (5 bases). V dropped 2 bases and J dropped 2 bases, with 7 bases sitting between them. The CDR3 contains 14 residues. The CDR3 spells CASSLPRGNQPQHF. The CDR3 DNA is TGTGCCAGCAGTTTACCCAGGGGCAATCAGCCCCAGCATTTT.

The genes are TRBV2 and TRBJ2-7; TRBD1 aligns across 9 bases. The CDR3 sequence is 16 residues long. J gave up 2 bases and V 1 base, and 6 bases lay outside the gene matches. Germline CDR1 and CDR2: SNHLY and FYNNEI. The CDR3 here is CASSEVDRGLPYEQYF. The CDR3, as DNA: TGTGCCAGCAGTGAAGTGGACAGGGGCCTGCCCTACGAGCAGTACTTC.

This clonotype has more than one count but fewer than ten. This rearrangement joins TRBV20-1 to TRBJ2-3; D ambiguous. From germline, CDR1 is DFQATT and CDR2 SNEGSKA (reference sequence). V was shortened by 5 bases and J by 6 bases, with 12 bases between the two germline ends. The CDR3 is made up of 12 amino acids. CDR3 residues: CSAVPRADTQYF. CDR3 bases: TGCAGTGCTGTCCCTCGAGCGGATACGCAGTATTTT.

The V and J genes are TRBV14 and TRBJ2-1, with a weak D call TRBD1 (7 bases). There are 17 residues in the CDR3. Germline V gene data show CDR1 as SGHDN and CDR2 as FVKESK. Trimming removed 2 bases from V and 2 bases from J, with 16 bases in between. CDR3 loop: CASSQLSGGLTYNEQFF. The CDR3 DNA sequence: TGTGCCAGCAGCCAATTGTCAGGGGGACTTACCTACAATGAGCAGTTCTTC.

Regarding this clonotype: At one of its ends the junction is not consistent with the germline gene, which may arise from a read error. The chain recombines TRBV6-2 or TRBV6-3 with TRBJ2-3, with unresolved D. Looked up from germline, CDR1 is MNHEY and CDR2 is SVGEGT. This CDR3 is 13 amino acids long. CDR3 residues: CSSSYSGPDTQYF. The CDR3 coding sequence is TGTTCCAGCAGTTACTCGGGCCCAGATACGCAGTATTTT.

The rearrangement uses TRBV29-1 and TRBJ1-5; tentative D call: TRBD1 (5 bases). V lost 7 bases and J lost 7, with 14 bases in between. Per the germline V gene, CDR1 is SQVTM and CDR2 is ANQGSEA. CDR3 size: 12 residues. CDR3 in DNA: TGCAGCGCCCAGACATCAGGGCAGCCCCAGCATTTT. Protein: CSAQTSGQPQHF.

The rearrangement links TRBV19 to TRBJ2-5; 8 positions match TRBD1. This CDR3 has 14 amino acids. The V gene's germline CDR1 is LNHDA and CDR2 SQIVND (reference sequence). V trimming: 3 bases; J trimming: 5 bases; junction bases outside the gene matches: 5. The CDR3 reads CASSIRGPGETQYF. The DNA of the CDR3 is TGTGCCAGTAGTATCAGGGGGCCAGGGGAGACCCAGTACTTC. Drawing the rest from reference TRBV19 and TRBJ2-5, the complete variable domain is DGGITQSPKYLFRKEGQNVTLSCEQNLNHDAMYWYRQDPGQGLRLIYYSQIVNDFQKGDIAEGYSVSREKKESFPLTVTSAQKNPTAFYLCASSIRGPGETQYFGPGTRLLVL.

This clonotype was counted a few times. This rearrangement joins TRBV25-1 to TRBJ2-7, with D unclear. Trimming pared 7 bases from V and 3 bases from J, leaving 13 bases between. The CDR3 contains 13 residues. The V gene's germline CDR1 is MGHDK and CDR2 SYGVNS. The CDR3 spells CASTHPLGYEQYF. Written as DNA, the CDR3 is TGTGCCAGCACACACCCCCTGGGCTACGAGCAGTACTTC.

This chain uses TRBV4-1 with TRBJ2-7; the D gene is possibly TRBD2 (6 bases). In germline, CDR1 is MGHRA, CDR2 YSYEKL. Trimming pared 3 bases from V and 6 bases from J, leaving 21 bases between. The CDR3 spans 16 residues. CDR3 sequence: CASSHPSGAGTGEQYF. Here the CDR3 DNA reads TGCGCCAGCAGCCATCCCTCGGGAGCAGGGACGGGCGAGCAGTACTTC.

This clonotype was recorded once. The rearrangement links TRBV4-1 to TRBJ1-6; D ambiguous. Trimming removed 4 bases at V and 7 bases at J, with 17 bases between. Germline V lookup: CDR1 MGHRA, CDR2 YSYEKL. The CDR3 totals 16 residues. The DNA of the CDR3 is TGCGCCAGCAGCCTCAGCAGGATCGGAGCGAATTCACCCCTCCACTTT. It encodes CASSLSRIGANSPLHF.

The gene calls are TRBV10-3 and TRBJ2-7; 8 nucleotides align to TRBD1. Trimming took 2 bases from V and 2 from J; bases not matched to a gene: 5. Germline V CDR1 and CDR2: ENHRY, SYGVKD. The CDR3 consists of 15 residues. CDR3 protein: CAISEAQGAAYEQYF. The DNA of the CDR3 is TGTGCCATCAGTGAGGCGCAGGGGGCGGCCTACGAGCAGTACTTC.

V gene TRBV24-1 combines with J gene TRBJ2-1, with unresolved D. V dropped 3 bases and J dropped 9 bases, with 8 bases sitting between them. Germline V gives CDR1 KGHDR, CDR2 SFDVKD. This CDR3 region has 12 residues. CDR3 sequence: CATSDDFSEQFF. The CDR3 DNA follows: TGTGCCACCAGTGATGACTTTAGTGAGCAGTTCTTC.

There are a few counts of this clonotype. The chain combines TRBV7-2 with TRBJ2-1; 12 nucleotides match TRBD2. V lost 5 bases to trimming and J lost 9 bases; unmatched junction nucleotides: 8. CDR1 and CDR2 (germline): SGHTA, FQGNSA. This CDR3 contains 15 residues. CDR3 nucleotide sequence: TGTGCCAGCAGCCCCGGACTAGCGGGGACCCCTGAGCAGTTCTTC. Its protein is CASSPGLAGTPEQFF.

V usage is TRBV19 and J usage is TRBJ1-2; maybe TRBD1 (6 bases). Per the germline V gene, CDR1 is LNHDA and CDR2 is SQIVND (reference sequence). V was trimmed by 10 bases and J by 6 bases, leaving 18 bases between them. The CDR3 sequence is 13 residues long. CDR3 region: CATELRGSNGYTF. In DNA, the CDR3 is TGTGCCACCGAGCTCAGGGGATCGAATGGCTACACCTTC.

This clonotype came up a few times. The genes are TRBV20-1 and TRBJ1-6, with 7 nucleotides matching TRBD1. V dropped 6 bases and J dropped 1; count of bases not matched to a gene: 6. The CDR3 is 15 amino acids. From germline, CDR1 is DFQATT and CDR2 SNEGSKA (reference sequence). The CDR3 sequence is CSATYRGSYNSPLHF. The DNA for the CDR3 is TGCAGTGCAACCTACAGGGGTTCCTATAATTCACCCCTCCACTTT.

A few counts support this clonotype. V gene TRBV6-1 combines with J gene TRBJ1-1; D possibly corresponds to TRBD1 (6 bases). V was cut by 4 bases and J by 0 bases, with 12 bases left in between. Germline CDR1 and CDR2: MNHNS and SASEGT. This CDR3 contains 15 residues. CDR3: CASSVAGVMNTEAFF. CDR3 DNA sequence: TGTGCCAGCAGTGTTGCAGGGGTAATGAACACTGAAGCTTTCTTT.

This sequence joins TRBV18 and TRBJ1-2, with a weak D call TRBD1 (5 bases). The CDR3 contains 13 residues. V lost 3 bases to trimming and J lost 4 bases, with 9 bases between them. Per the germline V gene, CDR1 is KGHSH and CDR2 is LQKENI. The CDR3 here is CASSPAGSYGYTF. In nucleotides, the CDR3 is TGTGCCAGCTCACCGGCAGGGAGCTATGGCTACACCTTC.